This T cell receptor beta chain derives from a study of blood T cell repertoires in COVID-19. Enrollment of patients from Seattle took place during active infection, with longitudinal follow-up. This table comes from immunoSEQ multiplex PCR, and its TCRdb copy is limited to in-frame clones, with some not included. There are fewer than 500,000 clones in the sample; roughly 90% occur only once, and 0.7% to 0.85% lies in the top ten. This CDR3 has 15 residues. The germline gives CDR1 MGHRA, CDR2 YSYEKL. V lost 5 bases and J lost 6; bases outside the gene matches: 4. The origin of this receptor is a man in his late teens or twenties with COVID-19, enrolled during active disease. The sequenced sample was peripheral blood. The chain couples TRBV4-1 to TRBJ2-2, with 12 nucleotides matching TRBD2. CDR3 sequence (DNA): TGCGCCAGCAGCGCCTGGACTAGCGGGGCCGGGGAGCTGTTTTTT. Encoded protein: CASSAWTSGAGELFF.